This record concerns one T cell receptor beta chain sequence. This clonotype is assessed as medium-sized (0.01 to 0.1%). Its antigen specificity is not known. No base qualities exist here, and no much larger clone lies one base off it. Using a BD FACSAria II cell sorter, four subsets defined by PD-1 and/or TIGIT were sorted out of live CD3+CD8+TCRalphabeta+ cells. To characterize how relevant each subset is to anti-PD-1 therapy response, circulating CD8 T cells were sorted into four subsets based on PD-1 and TIGIT expression. Both TCR alpha and TCR beta chains were sequenced from each sorted CD8 T-cell subset. Peripheral blood was collected at three points: before the first anti-PD-1 injection, after two injections and after four injections. Ficoll gradient centrifugation was used to isolate PBMCs immediately. Until use, PBMCs were kept cryopreserved in liquid nitrogen in RPMI containing approximately 19% FCS and about 10% DMSO. After thawing, PBMCs were stained with a viability dye plus antibodies against CD3, CD8alpha, TCRalphabeta, PD-1 and TIGIT. The RNeasy Kit was used to extract total RNA, and all samples had a RIN greater than 7.

The CDR3 spans 15 residues, from the cysteine through the phenylalanine. Just the 45-base CDR3 DNA is kept, in frame starting at base 1. V has 6 bases trimmed and J has 4 bases trimmed; junction bases matching no gene number 5. According to the germline V gene, CDR1 reads SGHRS and CDR2 reads YFSETQ. TCRdb shows the sequencer as NextSeq 500. The QIAseq Immune Repertoire RNA Library Kit, Human TCR Panel, was used to prepare TCR libraries from approximately 16 ng of total RNA. TCR libraries were sequenced on an Illumina NextSeq with a Mid Output V2 kit, and asymmetric 261x41 paired-end reads were used. Each TCR library was diluted to about 3.8 nM, pooled, denatured and loaded at 1.0 pM. The paper's data handling went like this. The QIAGEN GeneGlobe Data Analysis Center was used to process TCR FASTQ files, and downstream analysis was done in R 3.5.2. Clonality was calculated as one minus the Shannon entropy normalized by the log of the number of unique productive sequences. TRA or TRB clonotypes differing in abundance between baseline and M1 were identified within each subset by Fisher exact tests at 5% FDR. Differentially abundant clonotypes were categorized as emerging, expanding, contracting or non-expanding/contracting. Morisita's overlap index was used to measure how much repertoires overlapped between patients. TCRdb applied fastp at Q25 and MiXCR to the public reads, then kept only in-frame beta chains. Rows matching on CDR3 protein sequence are summarized as one entry with the most common DNA and genes. The V and J calls were not made by the authors but by TCRdb's processing. The sample table contains under 250 distinct CDR3 sequences; only one count was recorded for about 10% of them. The ten largest make up roughly 84% of the sample.

The data were taken from a study of circulating CD8 cells and anti-PD-1 response in melanoma (dated by TCRdb to about 2020). About the full investigation: Nivolumab was administered to patients intravenously at 3 mg/kg every 2 weeks. A total of 11 melanoma patients were included in the TCR repertoire analysis, 4 of them responders and 7 non-responders. Patients with complete or partial responses were classified as responders; those with stable or progressive disease (RECIST v1.1) as non-responders. On on-treatment samples, PD-1 was detected using a biotinylated anti-human IgG4 antibody. Of the 13 patients in the melanoma cohort, seven received anti-PD-1 as first-line therapy and six had prior targeted therapy or immunotherapy. Here is what the overall study found, with its caveats: The published TCR repertoire comparisons used only baseline and M1 samples from a small cohort with few responders. Because of limited material, replicates were generally not included when the experiments were performed. Since no tumor material could be accessed, the researchers instead assessed tumor reactivity using peptide assays on expanded sorted subsets. The cohort mixed treatment-naive and previously treated patients, which the authors noted could influence results. Diversity was greatest in the DNEG repertoire, PD-1 and DPOS had similar and higher clonality, and TIGIT repertoires had the lowest diversity. Repertoires were found to be largely private between subsets, with under 7.5% of TRB clonotypes shared at M1, and the highest sharing was observed between DPOS and TIGIT.

The input for sequencing was CD8+ T cells from PBMCs, taken at baseline or after one month of anti-PD-1 therapy (not recorded which). The clonotype comes from a human donor with melanoma. The rearrangement combines TRBV5-1 with TRBJ2-1, and 12 bases in between align with TRBD2. In nucleotides, the sequence is TGCGCCAGCACCAAGACTAGCGGGGGTTACAATGAGCAGTTCTTC. Its translation is CASTKTSGGYNEQFF.